This TCR beta chain came from a study of cytomegalovirus exposure and HLA in healthy donors. A remark on this clone: As yet, its antigen is unknown.

Vbeta (60) and Jbeta (13) primers were used in the PCR. TCRdb's table, derived via immunoSEQ multiplex PCR, lists solely in-frame clones and lacks some. The sample records about 190,000 clones, less than 90% being singletons. Study-level points and caveats: Rarity marked most TCR sequences, yet some public TCRs occurred in many donors.

The length of the CDR3 is 17 residues. Germline V gives CDR1 SGHAT, CDR2 FQDESV (reference sequence). With V trimmed by 0 bases and J by 5 bases, 8 bases remained unmatched. The V and J genes are TRBV11-1 and TRBJ2-3; 10 nucleotides line up with TRBD2. This sequence originates from a woman aged 25 to 45 in good health and CMV-seronegative. Sequenced sample: PBMCs. The CDR3 DNA follows: TGTGCCAGCAGCTTAGCAGAGCGGGGGGGTCCGGGAGATACGCAGTATTTT. Translated, it gives CASSLAERGGPGDTQYF. The full variable domain, with the rest looked up from reference TRBV11-1 and TRBJ2-3, is EAEVAQSPRYKITEKSQAVAFWCDPISGHATLYWYRQILGQGPELLVQFQDESVVDDSQLPKDRFSAERLKGVDSTLKIQPAELGDSAMYLCASSLAERGGPGDTQYFGPGTRLTVL.